A selection of T cell receptor beta chains follows, all from one sample in a study of cytomegalovirus exposure and HLA in healthy donors. Only in-frame clones appear in the TCRdb table, and some are missing; sequencing was by immunoSEQ multiplex PCR. This sample has fewer than 200,000 clones, with about 71% found just once. Sequencing used PBMCs. These receptors were obtained from a man aged 50 to 60 in good health and CMV-seronegative. Both conserved end residues are part of each CDR3. The D gene is left open where the match is weak. Clone size, where shown, is once, few, many, or a class for clones that have expanded.

V gene	J gene	D gene	clone size	CDR3 protein	CDR3 DNA
TRBV9	TRBJ1-6	.	few	CASSFADSLHSPLHF	TGTGCCAGCAGCTTTGCGGACAGCCTCCATTCACCCCTCCACTTT
TRBV7-9	TRBJ2-2	.	.	CASSLGVVTGELFF	TGTGCCAGCAGCTTAGGAGTAGTCACCGGGGAGCTGTTTTTT
TRBV27	TRBJ1-4	TRBD1	.	CASSLSSGTGGLLFF	TGTGCCAGCAGTTTATCCTCCGGGACAGGGGGATTACTGTTTTTT
TRBV9	TRBJ1-1	TRBD1	few	CASSSAGTVNTEAFF	TGTGCCAGCAGCTCGGCCGGGACAGTGAACACTGAAGCTTTCTTT
TRBV28	TRBJ1-5	.	few	CASSSNRVNQPQHF	TGTGCCAGCAGTTCGAACAGGGTCAATCAGCCCCAGCATTTT
TRBV28	TRBJ1-5	.	.	CASSFGGGSNQPQHF	TGTGCCAGCAGTTTCGGGGGGGGGAGCAATCAGCCCCAGCATTTT
TRBV4-3	TRBJ1-1	TRBD1	few	CASSQEGTAGLMNTEAFF	TGCGCCAGCAGCCAAGAAGGGACAGCCGGACTCATGAACACTGAAGCTTTCTTT
TRBV27	TRBJ2-1	TRBD2	.	CASRAGLAGVNEQFF	TGTGCCAGCAGAGCGGGACTAGCGGGGGTGAATGAGCAGTTCTTC
TRBV12-5	TRBJ2-1	.	.	CASDRQSSYNEQFF	TGTGCTAGTGACCGACAGAGCTCCTACAATGAGCAGTTCTTC
TRBV28	TRBJ2-7	TRBD2	.	CASSLLGTSGLSSYEQYF	TGTGCCAGCAGTTTATTAGGCACTAGCGGGCTCAGCTCCTACGAGCAGTACTTC
TRBV5-4	TRBJ2-7	.	once	CASSLEGGYEQYF	TGTGCCAGCAGCTTGGAAGGGGGCTACGAGCAGTACTTC
TRBV7-6	TRBJ1-1	.	.	CASSPLTGNTEAFF	TGTGCCAGCAGCCCACTGACGGGGAACACTGAAGCTTTCTTT
TRBV28	TRBJ1-5	.	once	CASNIPYQPQHF	TGTGCCAGCAACATACCTTATCAGCCCCAGCATTTT
TRBV18	TRBJ1-6	.	.	CASSPRDIANNSPLHF	TGTGCCAGCTCACCCAGGGATATCGCCAATAATTCACCCCTCCACTTT
TRBV7-8	TRBJ2-4	.	few	CASSTGQGIGNIQYF	TGTGCCAGCAGTACTGGGCAGGGAATAGGAAACATTCAGTACTTC
TRBV4-3	TRBJ2-3	TRBD1	.	CASSQSSGQGGTDTQYF	TGCGCCAGCAGCCAATCTTCTGGACAGGGAGGCACAGATACGCAGTATTTT
TRBV4-3	TRBJ2-2	.	.	CASSQVLYTGELFF	TGCGCCAGCAGCCAAGTTCTATACACCGGGGAGCTGTTTTTT
TRBV6-6	TRBJ2-7	.	once	CASSPWEDRMGYEQYF	TGTGCCAGCAGCCCCTGGGAGGACAGGATGGGATACGAGCAGTACTTC
TRBV7-8	TRBJ1-2	.	.	CASSLVTGTNYGYTF	TGTGCCAGCAGCTTAGTAACAGGGACTAATTATGGCTACACCTTC
TRBV5-1	TRBJ2-2	TRBD2	few	CASSPSGDGGELFF	TGCGCCAGCAGTCCTAGCGGGGATGGCGGGGAGCTGTTTTTT
TRBV6-8	TRBJ2-7	TRBD1	.	CARYNRTGKPCTYEQYF	TGTGCCAGATACAATCGGACAGGGAAACCCTGCACCTACGAGCAGTACTTC
TRBV6-5	TRBJ2-5	TRBD1	.	CASTLAGGNQETQYF	TGTGCCAGCACCCTAGCAGGGGGTAATCAAGAGACCCAGTACTTC
TRBV19	TRBJ1-5	TRBD1	.	CASSRQGANSNQPQHF	TGTGCCAGTAGTCGACAGGGGGCTAATAGCAATCAGCCCCAGCATTTT
TRBV5-1	TRBJ1-4	TRBD1	.	CASSWAGTVNEKLFF	TGCGCCAGCAGCTGGGCCGGGACAGTTAATGAAAAACTGTTTTTT
TRBV5-1	TRBJ2-5	TRBD1	.	CASSLTGTGGETQYF	TGCGCCAGCAGCTTGACTGGGACAGGGGGGGAGACCCAGTACTTC
TRBV4-3	TRBJ2-7	TRBD1	few	CASSQDLRTGSYEQYF	TGCGCCAGCAGCCAAGATCTACGGACAGGGTCCTACGAGCAGTACTTC
TRBV5-1	TRBJ2-2	TRBD1	.	CASSLAGGNTGELFF	TGCGCCAGCAGCTTGGCAGGGGGGAACACCGGGGAGCTGTTTTTT
TRBV7-9	TRBJ2-2	TRBD1	few	CASVSDRGHTGELFF	TGTGCCAGCGTTTCGGACAGGGGGCATACCGGGGAGCTGTTTTTT
TRBV5-6	TRBJ1-6	TRBD1	.	CASSSNRGGSPLHF	TGTGCCAGCAGCTCTAACAGGGGAGGATCACCCCTCCACTTT
TRBV5-4	TRBJ2-3	.	.	CASSLEIVTDTQYF	TGTGCCAGCAGCTTGGAAATCGTCACAGATACGCAGTATTTT
TRBV7-8	TRBJ1-2	.	.	CASSTLGGHRDYGYTF	TGTGCCAGCAGCACCCTCGGAGGGCATCGGGACTATGGCTACACCTTC
TRBV7-9	TRBJ2-1	.	.	CAGQSTGYSYNEQFF	TGTGCCGGACAGAGTACAGGCTACTCCTACAATGAGCAGTTCTTC
TRBV5-1	TRBJ2-1	.	few	CASSLGGGDEQFF	TGCGCCAGCAGCTTGGGGGGCGGAGATGAGCAGTTCTTC
TRBV4-1	TRBJ1-6	TRBD1	once	CASSQGDRGVSPLHF	TGCGCCAGCAGCCAGGGTGACAGGGGCGTTTCACCCCTCCACTTT
TRBV19	TRBJ1-5	.	.	CASSTLDSRNQPQHF	TGTGCCAGTAGTACCTTGGACAGCCGCAATCAGCCCCAGCATTTT
TRBV7-9	TRBJ1-2	TRBD1	few	CASRQGVMGYTF	TGTGCCAGCAGACAGGGGGTTATGGGCTACACCTTC
TRBV19	TRBJ1-1	.	.	CASRPPTGYPEAFF	TGTGCCAGTAGACCCCCCACAGGGTACCCTGAAGCTTTCTTT
TRBV5-6	TRBJ2-5	.	.	CASSSYQETQYF	TGTGCCAGCAGCTCTTACCAAGAGACCCAGTACTTC
TRBV7-2	TRBJ2-1	.	.	CASSRQGNNEQFF	TGTGCCAGCAGCAGACAAGGAAACAATGAGCAGTTCTTC
TRBV4-3	TRBJ2-5	TRBD2	few	CASSLGSGTFNTYQETQYF	TGCGCCAGCAGCCTTGGTAGCGGGACCTTTAATACTTACCAAGAGACCCAGTACTTC
TRBV7-5	TRBJ2-3	.	.	CVRSYVGTSGGACTDTQYF	TGTGTCAGAAGCTACGTCGGGACTAGCGGGGGGGCTTGCACAGATACGCAGTATTTT
TRBV5-4	TRBJ2-6	.	few	CTGSYSGANVLTF	TGTACCGGGAGTTATTCTGGGGCCAACGTCCTGACTTTC
TRBV7-2	TRBJ2-3	.	.	CASSLVGGAGTQYF	TGTGCCAGCAGCTTAGTAGGGGGGGCAGGTACGCAGTATTTT
TRBV12-5	TRBJ1-2	TRBD1	.	CASGWGGTGVYGYTF	TGTGCTAGTGGTTGGGGGGGGACAGGGGTGTATGGCTACACCTTC
TRBV5-1	TRBJ1-3	.	.	CASSLGAGNTIYF	TGCGCCAGCAGCTTAGGGGCTGGAAACACCATATATTTT
TRBV5-5	TRBJ2-5	.	.	CASSLGVNQETQYF	TGTGCCAGCAGTCTCGGGGTTAACCAAGAGACCCAGTACTTC
TRBV18	TRBJ2-1	.	.	CASSPWRRQGYNEQFF	TGTGCCAGCTCACCATGGCGCCGACAAGGATACAATGAGCAGTTCTTC
TRBV11-2	TRBJ1-2	.	.	CASSEVGQGYGYTF	TGTGCCAGCAGCGAAGTAGGGCAGGGATATGGCTACACCTTC
TRBV6-5	TRBJ2-7	TRBD1	.	CASSYSGDRRSEQYF	TGTGCCAGCAGTTACTCGGGGGACAGGAGATCCGAGCAGTACTTC
TRBV25-1	TRBJ2-7	.	.	CASSESGADRKEYF	TGTGCCAGCAGTGAATCGGGCGCCGACAGGAAAGAGTACTTC
TRBV6-5	TRBJ1-6	TRBD1	few	CASSYSRQGDNSPLHF	TGTGCCAGCAGTTACTCGAGACAGGGAGATAATTCACCCCTCCACTTT
TRBV5-1	TRBJ1-5	TRBD1	once	CASSLEQGDQPQHF	TGCGCCAGCAGCTTGGAACAGGGGGATCAGCCCCAGCATTTT
TRBV27	TRBJ1-4	TRBD1	.	CASSLTTGANEKLFF	TGTGCCAGCAGTTTAACCACAGGGGCCAATGAAAAACTGTTTTTT
TRBV6-1	TRBJ2-3	TRBD1	.	CASSEIGTGRYF	TGTGCCAGCAGTGAGATAGGGACAGGTCGGTATTTT
TRBV27	TRBJ2-1	TRBD2	.	CASSFYASWTSGGSYNEQFF	TGTGCCAGCAGTTTCTACGCCTCTTGGACTAGCGGGGGCTCCTACAATGAGCAGTTCTTC
TRBV7-9	TRBJ1-6	.	few	CASSLTGRVPSPLHF	TGTGCCAGCAGCCTCACAGGGAGGGTCCCTTCTCCCCTCCACTTT
TRBV27	TRBJ2-7	.	.	CASSESGKSYEQYF	TGTGCCAGCAGCGAATCAGGAAAATCCTACGAGCAGTACTTC
TRBV5-1	TRBJ2-2	.	.	CASSWQTGGNTGELFF	TGCGCCAGCAGCTGGCAGACCGGCGGGAACACCGGGGAGCTGTTTTTT
TRBV29-1	TRBJ2-1	TRBD2	few	CSARTSGGNYEQFF	TGCAGCGCCCGGACTAGCGGGGGAAACTATGAGCAGTTCTTC
TRBV28	TRBJ1-2	.	.	CASSTSGIRSSYGYTF	TGTGCCAGCAGTACCTCCGGGATTCGGTCTTCCTATGGCTACACCTTC